The 2 T cell receptor beta chains reported below all come from one sample, sequenced in a study of T cell repertoires in cytomegalovirus infection. These TCRs are of unknown antigen specificity. TCRdb called the reads again in MiXCR, with one record for every CDR3 protein. Of over 100,000 distinct CDR3 sequences listed, around 10% are singletons. The sample taken for sequencing was PBMCs, sequenced either directly or after in vitro stimulation (not recorded which). These receptors all come from a human donor in good health (CMV status not recorded). Some clones in this sample may be carry-over from other donors' samples.

In its sample, this clonotype was seen many times. The chain combines TRBV7-2 with TRBJ2-1; D could derive from TRBD1 or TRBD2 (6 bases each). The germline V gene has CDR1 SGHTA and CDR2 FQGNSA. The CDR3 is made up of 16 amino acids. V lost 1 base and J 5 bases, leaving 15 bases between the germline ends. CDR3 coding DNA: TGTGCCAGCAGCTTAGTTAGTAGGGGGGCTAACAATGAGCAGTTCTTC. This encodes CASSLVSRGANNEQFF.

This clonotype appeared a few times. The chain recombines TRBV9 with TRBJ2-3; 8 nucleotides match TRBD1. The CDR3 has 16 residues. Trimming removed 0 bases from V and 4 bases from J; junction bases left unmatched: 7. Germline loops: CDR1 SGDLS, CDR2 YYNGEE. Written as DNA, the CDR3 is TGTGCCAGCAGCGTAGGGTCAGGGGGCTTGGCAGATACGCAGTATTTT. Encoded protein: CASSVGSGGLADTQYF.